Listed below are T cell receptor beta chains from one sample, sequenced in a study of T cell responses to AZD1222 COVID-19 vaccine. Generated by immunoSEQ multiplex PCR, the TCRdb table keeps only in-frame clones and is missing some. The sample has about 120,000 clones; roughly nine tenths are singletons. The specimen was peripheral blood, collected 28 days after the second AZD1222 dose. The receptor source for this set is an adult who received the AZD1222 COVID-19 vaccine. The CDR3 runs from the conserved cysteine through the conserved F or W. D genes are given only for firm matches. The listing skips clone size in some rows; elsewhere it reads once, few, many or a size class.

clone_size	v_call	j_call	d_call	cdr3_aa	cdr3_nt
-	TRBV28	TRBJ2-1	-	CASTLTRGSYNEQFF	TGTGCCAGCACCCTAACTAGGGGCTCCTACAATGAGCAGTTCTTC
-	TRBV7-3	TRBJ2-1	-	CASSLGRSYNEQFF	TGTGCCAGCAGCCTGGGACGGTCCTACAATGAGCAGTTCTTC
once	TRBV7-7	TRBJ2-1	TRBD2	CASSPRTSGRELYNEQFF	TGTGCCAGCAGCCCCCGGACTAGCGGGAGGGAACTCTACAATGAGCAGTTCTTC
once	TRBV28	TRBJ2-3	TRBD2	CASSLSFFFSSGGGTDTQYF	TGTGCCAGCAGTCTTTCCTTCTTCTTTTCTAGCGGGGGGGGCACAGATACGCAGTATTTT
-	TRBV10-1	TRBJ1-6	-	CASSDLQGDNSPLHF	TGCGCCAGCAGTGACCTCCAGGGTGATAATTCACCCCTCCACTTT
-	TRBV9	TRBJ2-1	TRBD1	CASSVAGTGGYNEQFF	TGTGCCAGCAGCGTAGCGGGGACAGGGGGATACAATGAGCAGTTCTTC
-	TRBV30	TRBJ1-3	-	CAWSSSGNTIYF	TGTGCCTGGAGTAGTTCTGGAAACACCATATATTTT
-	TRBV7-3	TRBJ1-1	-	CASSQGHQNTEAFF	TGTGCCAGCAGCCAAGGACACCAGAACACTGAAGCTTTCTTT
-	TRBV19	TRBJ1-1	-	CASRQLRDSTEAFF	TGTGCCAGTAGACAACTCCGGGACTCCACTGAAGCTTTCTTT
-	TRBV5-5	TRBJ2-1	TRBD2	CASSLWLAGRDNEQFF	TGTGCCAGCAGCTTGTGGCTAGCGGGGAGAGACAATGAGCAGTTCTTC
-	TRBV19	TRBJ1-3	-	CASSYSSFLGNTIYF	TGTGCCAGTAGTTATTCTTCTTTCCTGGGAAACACCATATATTTT
-	TRBV9	TRBJ1-2	-	CASSSGQFINYGYTF	TGTGCCAGCAGCTCTGGACAGTTTATTAACTATGGCTACACCTTC